Sequencing of this T cell receptor beta chain was carried out in a study of blood T cell repertoires in COVID-19. Profiled with immunoSEQ multiplex PCR; TCRdb holds only in-frame clones, not every one. The profile covers 200,000 or so clones, with around 82% appearing a single time and around 3.1% taken by the ten largest. Trimming cost V 5 bases and J 4 bases, with 5 bases left between them. This CDR3 is built from 11 residues. From germline, CDR1 is SGHVS and CDR2 FNYEAQ. This TCR came from a woman in her thirties who had recovered from COVID-19. Sequenced input: peripheral blood. The rearrangement uses TRBV7-6 and TRBJ2-5; D remains unclear. The CDR3 sequence: CASSGRETQYF. The CDR3 DNA is TGTGCCAGCAGCGGTAGAGAGACCCAGTACTTC.